These 9 T cell receptor beta chains originate from one sample sequenced in a study of graft-versus-host responses after intestinal transplantation. The antigens for these receptors are not known. The method was immunoSEQ multiplex PCR; TCRdb's version includes in-frame clones alone and lacks a portion of them. Here the sample spans approximately 46,000 clones, about 81% being singletons. The sample was unstimulated CD4+ T cells sorted from spleen or lymph node cells, taken before transplant. These receptors originate from a human donor who was the organ donor for an intestinal transplant.

The V and J genes are TRBV6-1 and TRBJ1-2, with D unclear. CDR1 and CDR2 (germline): MNHNS, SASEGT. V was pared by 6 bases and J by 1 base, with 9 bases between. CDR3 length: 13 amino acids. The chain's CDR3 is CASSPDRNYGYTF. CDR3 in DNA: TGTGCCAGCAGCCCGGACCGTAACTATGGCTACACCTTC.

This CDR3 reads CASSQRGGGYGYTF. DNA of the CDR3: TGCGCCAGCAGCCAAAGGGGAGGCGGCTATGGCTACACCTTC. The genes are TRBV4-1 and TRBJ1-2; a weak D match, TRBD1 (5 bases). Trimming removed 2 bases at V and 4 bases at J, with 11 bases between. Per germline, CDR1 MGHRA and CDR2 YSYEKL. The CDR3 consists of 14 residues.

The rearrangement joins TRBV6-1 to TRBJ2-7; 10 nucleotides align to TRBD1. Germline-derived CDR1 and CDR2 are MNHNS and SASEGT. The CDR3 consists of 15 residues. The V gene end was trimmed by 4 bases and the J gene end by 0 bases; junction bases not matched to a gene: 3. Here the CDR3 reads CASSGRDRGSYEQYF. CDR3 nucleotide sequence: TGTGCCAGCAGTGGCAGGGACAGGGGCTCCTACGAGCAGTACTTC.

The chain uses TRBV18 and TRBJ1-3; D not resolved. The CDR3 is 14 amino acids. Germline V gene data show CDR1 as KGHSH and CDR2 as LQKENI. The V gene lost 1 base and the J gene lost 4 bases, with 8 bases spanning the gap. The CDR3 loop is CASSPRPEGNTIYF. The CDR3 region has the DNA TGTGCCAGCTCACCACGGCCGGAAGGAAACACCATATATTTT. The variable domain in full, with the rest retrieved from reference TRBV18 and TRBJ1-3, is NAGVMQNPRHLVRRRGQEARLRCSPMKGHSHVYWYRQLPEEGLKFMVYLQKENIIDESGMPKERFSAEFPKEGPSILRIQQVVRGDSAAYFCASSPRPEGNTIYFGEGSWLTVV.

The chain is built from TRBV6-6 and TRBJ2-7; 9 bases agree with TRBD1. CDR1 and CDR2 (germline): MNHNY, SVGAGI (reference sequence). The CDR3 runs to 15 residues. Unmatched junction bases numbered 5, after V lost 4 bases and J lost 1 base. The DNA of the CDR3 is TGTGCCAGCAGTTCTCCGGGACAGGGATCCTACGAGCAGTACTTC. Amino acids: CASSSPGQGSYEQYF.

This chain joins TRBV9 and TRBJ1-1, with TRBD1 identical over 7 bases. The J segment lost 1 base and the V segment lost 0 bases, leaving 6 bases of the junction unmatched. Germline V CDR1 and CDR2: SGDLS, YYNGEE. This CDR3 has 16 residues. The DNA of the CDR3 is TGTGCCAGCAGCGTAGTACAGGGGAGAGGGAACACTGAAGCTTTCTTT. Its protein is CASSVVQGRGNTEAFF.

This clone was observed a few times. No DNA is shown, since the ends of the CDR3 on it are uncertain; the CDR3 is the one TCRdb lists. This chain links TRBV12-1 with TRBJ2-7; the table calls TRBD2, which could not be checked here. TRBV12-1 is reported as a pseudogene. The CDR3 is made up of 15 amino acids, end residues included. The chain's CDR3 is CASSFAGGISDEQYF.

J is TRBJ2-5 and V is TRBV18; D might be TRBD1 (5 bases). The germline V gene has CDR1 KGHSH and CDR2 LQKENI. Trimming shortened V by 2 bases and J by 5 bases, and 12 bases separated the two germline ends. This CDR3 is built from 14 residues. CDR3 region: CASSPVGAEETQYF. As DNA, the CDR3 is TGTGCCAGCTCACCAGTAGGGGCGGAGGAGACCCAGTACTTC.

The gene calls are TRBV27 and TRBJ1-5, with D unresolved. The CDR3 is made up of 13 amino acids. From germline, CDR1 is MNHEY and CDR2 SMNVEV (reference sequence). Trimming shortened V by 2 bases and J by 5 bases, and 7 bases separated the two germline ends. The CDR3 reads CASSLKAHQPQHF. CDR3 nucleotide sequence: TGTGCCAGCAGTTTAAAGGCGCATCAGCCCCAGCATTTT.